The present T cell receptor (beta chain) was sequenced within a study of blood T cells in healthy people across ages. The second PCR ran about 6 to 12 cycles with a sample-barcoded 5' primer and J-beta primers. TCRdb re-derived calls from the 5' RACE reads in MiXCR, one entry per CDR3 protein. In the table there are some 1 million distinct CDR3 sequences, 40% to 45% of which are singletons. The source material was blood. This clonotype was sampled from a woman between 55 and 75 years old in good health.

CDR3 sequence: CASMVGGATYEQYF. The CDR3 DNA sequence: TGTGCCAGCATGGTGGGCGGAGCCACCTACGAGCAGTACTTC. This rearrangement joins TRBV2 to TRBJ2-7, with D unresolved. This CDR3 comprises 14 residues. CDR1 and CDR2 from the germline V gene are SNHLY and FYNNEI. V shed 7 bases and J shed 2 bases, with 15 bases lying between them.